This TCR beta chain originates from a study of tumor-infiltrating lymphocytes in primary liver carcinoma. Study summary: Sequenced samples came back with roughly 3.65 to 8 million productive TCRbeta reads, and the counts looked alike across tissue types. Overall study results and limits: Present in all five tumor regions were only about 8-25% of the top clones.

DNA and RNA were both co-extracted from around 20-30 mg of bulk tissue that had not been sorted. As concerns this clonotype: Its antigen is undetermined.

The V end was cut by 8 bases, the J end by 9 bases, with 17 bases between. CDR1 is SQVTM, CDR2 ANQGSEA, per germline. The CDR3 runs 12 residues. Constant-region priming of around 530 ng total RNA yielded TCR beta cDNA. Three nested multiplex PCR rounds, a slightly modified ARM-PCR method, built the TCR beta libraries. Both of the initial two PCR rounds ran for about 11 cycles and employed TRBV1-TRBV30 forward primers alongside a C-beta reverse primer. TCRdb reprocessed the multiplex PCR reads with MiXCR, giving one entry per CDR3 protein. The sample lists about 33,000 distinct CDR3 sequences; 76% were seen once.

The genes are TRBV29-1 and TRBJ2-1; D tentatively fits TRBD1 or TRBD2 (5 bases each). The sample was liver tumor tissue from sampling region 5. Described subset: tumor region T5, tumor centre. The receptor's source is a man aged 35-49 years with primary liver carcinoma and hepatitis B virus infection. This CDR3 reads CSLRHGGSEQFF. The CDR3 coding sequence is TGCAGCCTTAGGCATGGGGGAAGTGAGCAGTTCTTC.